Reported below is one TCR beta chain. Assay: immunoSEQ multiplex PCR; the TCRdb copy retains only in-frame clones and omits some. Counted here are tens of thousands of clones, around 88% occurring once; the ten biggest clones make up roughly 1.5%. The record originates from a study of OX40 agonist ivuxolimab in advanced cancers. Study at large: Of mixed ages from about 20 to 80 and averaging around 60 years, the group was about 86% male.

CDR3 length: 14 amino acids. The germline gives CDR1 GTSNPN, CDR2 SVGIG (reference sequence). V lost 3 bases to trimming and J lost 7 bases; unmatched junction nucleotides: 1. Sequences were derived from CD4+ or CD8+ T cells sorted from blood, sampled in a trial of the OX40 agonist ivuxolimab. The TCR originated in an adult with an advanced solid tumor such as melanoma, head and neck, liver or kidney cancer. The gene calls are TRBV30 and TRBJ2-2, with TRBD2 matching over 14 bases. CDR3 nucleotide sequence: TGTGCCTGGAGGACTAGCGGGAGGGGCGGGGAGCTGTTTTTT. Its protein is CAWRTSGRGGELFF.